A selection of T cell receptor beta chains follows, all from one sample in a study of T cells in Graves' hyperthyroidism and ophthalmopathy. TCRdb reprocessed the multiplex PCR reads via MiXCR and lists one record per CDR3 protein. The sample shows about 96,000 distinct CDR3 sequences, roughly 49% of them seen only once. The material sequenced was blood. Source of these receptors: a woman in her 40s with Graves' hyperthyroidism. The CDR3 runs from the conserved cysteine through the conserved F or W. The order of the fields is J gene, D gene, clone size, CDR3 length, V gene, CDR3 protein, CDR3 DNA. The D gene is left open where the match is weak. Size values are once, few and many counts, or a class for expanded clones, and some rows have none.

J: TRBJ1-1; D: NA; size: few; length: 10; V: TRBV29-1; CDR3: CSLGITEAFF; DNA: TGCAGCTTAGGGATCACTGAAGCTTTCTTT
J: TRBJ2-7; D: NA; size: NA; length: 13; V: TRBV7-2; CDR3: CASSLGSGYEQYF; DNA: TGTGCCAGCAGCCTCGGGTCTGGCTACGAGCAGTACTTC
J: TRBJ1-2; D: NA; size: once; length: 16; V: TRBV7-3; CDR3: CASPAAEQGGFYGYTF; DNA: TGTGCCAGCCCGGCGGCCGAGCAAGGGGGGTTTTATGGCTACACCTTC
J: TRBJ1-5; D: TRBD1; size: NA; length: 14; V: TRBV5-1; CDR3: CASSFGQGHQPQHF; DNA: TGCGCCAGCAGCTTCGGACAGGGGCATCAGCCCCAGCATTTT
J: TRBJ2-5; D: TRBD2; size: NA; length: 12; V: TRBV29-1; CDR3: CSVGSGLATQYF; DNA: TGCAGCGTTGGTAGCGGACTAGCGACCCAGTACTTC
J: TRBJ2-5; D: TRBD1; size: many; length: 13; V: TRBV20-1; CDR3: CSASGQGQETQYF; DNA: TGCAGTGCTAGCGGACAGGGTCAAGAGACCCAGTACTTC
J: TRBJ1-5; D: NA; size: NA; length: 14; V: TRBV2; CDR3: CASTLDSAGQPQHF; DNA: TGTGCCAGCACCCTCGACAGTGCGGGCCAGCCCCAGCATTTT
J: TRBJ2-7; D: TRBD1; size: NA; length: 15; V: TRBV5-4; CDR3: CASSLTGGAPYEQYF; DNA: TGTGCCAGCAGCTTGACAGGGGGCGCGCCCTACGAGCAGTACTTC
J: TRBJ1-1; D: NA; size: NA; length: 13; V: TRBV29-1; CDR3: CSVAQGLNTEAFF; DNA: TGCAGCGTTGCCCAGGGACTGAACACTGAAGCTTTCTTT
J: TRBJ2-2; D: NA; size: many; length: 12; V: TRBV20-1; CDR3: CSARRGGGELFF; DNA: TGCAGTGCTAGGAGGGGGGGCGGGGAGCTGTTTTTT
J: TRBJ2-2; D: TRBD1; size: NA; length: 16; V: TRBV7-9; CDR3: CASSSGTGVYTGELFF; DNA: TGTGCCAGCAGTTCCGGGACAGGGGTATACACCGGGGAGCTGTTTTTT
J: TRBJ2-3; D: NA; size: many; length: 16; V: TRBV20-1; CDR3: CSARRVGNWLEDTQYF; DNA: TGCAGTGCTAGAAGGGTCGGGAATTGGCTTGAGGATACGCAGTATTTT
J: TRBJ2-6; D: NA; size: many; length: 15; V: TRBV15; CDR3: CATSRAGSGANVLTF; DNA: TGTGCCACCAGCAGAGCGGGGTCTGGGGCCAACGTCCTGACTTTC
J: TRBJ1-5; D: NA; size: many; length: 14; V: TRBV7-9; CDR3: CATAPLAWHQPQHF; DNA: TGTGCCACCGCCCCCCTGGCATGGCATCAGCCCCAGCATTTT
J: TRBJ2-5; D: NA; size: many; length: 21; V: TRBV20-1; CDR3: CSARRELGFSDYPNRQETQYF; DNA: TGCAGTGCCCGCCGGGAGTTAGGCTTTTCTGATTACCCGAACCGACAAGAGACCCAGTACTTC
J: TRBJ2-2; D: TRBD2; size: once; length: 18; V: TRBV2; CDR3: CASSRPGLAESNTGELFF; DNA: TGTGCCAGCAGCAGACCGGGACTAGCGGAAAGCAACACCGGGGAGCTGTTTTTT